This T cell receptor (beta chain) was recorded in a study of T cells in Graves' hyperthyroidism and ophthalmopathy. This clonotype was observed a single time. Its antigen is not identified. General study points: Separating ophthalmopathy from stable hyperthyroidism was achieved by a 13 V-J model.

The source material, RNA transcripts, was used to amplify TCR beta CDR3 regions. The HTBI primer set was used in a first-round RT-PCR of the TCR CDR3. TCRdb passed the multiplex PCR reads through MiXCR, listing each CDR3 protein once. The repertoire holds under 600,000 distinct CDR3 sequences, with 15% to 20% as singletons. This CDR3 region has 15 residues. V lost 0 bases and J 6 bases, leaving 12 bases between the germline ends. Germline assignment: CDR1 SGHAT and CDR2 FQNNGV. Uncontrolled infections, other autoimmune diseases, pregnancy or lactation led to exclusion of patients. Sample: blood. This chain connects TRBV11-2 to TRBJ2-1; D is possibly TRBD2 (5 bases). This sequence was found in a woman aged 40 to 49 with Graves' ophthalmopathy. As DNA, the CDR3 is TGTGCCAGCAGCTTAGATCTTCCGGGAAGCAATGAGCAGTTCTTC. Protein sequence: CASSLDLPGSNEQFF.